The clone carrying this T cell receptor beta chain has a single count. The CDR3 length is 15 residues. The germline gives CDR1 SNHLY, CDR2 FYNNEI. Trimming pared 3 bases from V and 4 bases from J, leaving 15 bases between. The sample belongs to a study of blood T cell repertoires in COVID-19. Generated by immunoSEQ multiplex PCR, the TCRdb table keeps only in-frame clones and is missing some. The top ten clones hold roughly 3.2% of a sample with approximately 70,000 clones, 70% to 90% of them seen once. The receptor comes from a woman in her 50s with COVID-19, enrolled during active disease. Sequenced input: peripheral blood. The chain recombines TRBV2 with TRBJ2-5, with a possible D match to TRBD2 (6 bases). The CDR3 protein is CASSEDGGRRETQYF. In nucleotides, the CDR3 is TGTGCCAGCAGTGAGGATGGAGGGAGGCGAGAGACCCAGTACTTC.